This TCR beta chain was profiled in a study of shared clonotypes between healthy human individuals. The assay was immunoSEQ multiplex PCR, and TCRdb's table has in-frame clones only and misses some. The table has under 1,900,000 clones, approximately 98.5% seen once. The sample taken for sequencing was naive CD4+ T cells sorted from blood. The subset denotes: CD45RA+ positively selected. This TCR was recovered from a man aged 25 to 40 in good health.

CDR3 nucleotides: TGTGCCAGCAGTAGACCGGACTGGAGCGTCGGGCAGTTCTTC. It translates to CASSRPDWSVGQFF. The gene calls are TRBV25-1 and TRBJ2-1; D might be TRBD2 (5 bases). CDR3 size: 14 residues. V lost 5 bases and J 12 bases, leaving 20 bases between the germline ends. Germline-derived CDR1 and CDR2 are MGHDK and SYGVNS.